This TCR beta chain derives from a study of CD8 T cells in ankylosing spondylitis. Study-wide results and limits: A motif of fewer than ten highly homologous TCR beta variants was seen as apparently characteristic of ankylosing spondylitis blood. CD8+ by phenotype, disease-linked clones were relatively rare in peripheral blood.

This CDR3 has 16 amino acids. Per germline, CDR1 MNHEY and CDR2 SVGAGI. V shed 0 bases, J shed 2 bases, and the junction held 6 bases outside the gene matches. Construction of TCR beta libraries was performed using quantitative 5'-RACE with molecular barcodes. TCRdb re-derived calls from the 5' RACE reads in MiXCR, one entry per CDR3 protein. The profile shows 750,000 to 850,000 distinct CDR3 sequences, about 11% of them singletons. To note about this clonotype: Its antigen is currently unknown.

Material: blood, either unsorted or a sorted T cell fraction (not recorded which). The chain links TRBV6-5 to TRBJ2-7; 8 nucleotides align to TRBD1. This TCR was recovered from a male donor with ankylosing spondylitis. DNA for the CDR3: TGTGCCAGCAGTTACTCGATGGCAGGGGGCCCCTACGAGCAGTACTTC. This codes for CASSYSMAGGPYEQYF.